This T cell receptor (beta chain) comes out of a study of control samples from healthy donors and cancer patients. TCRdb's copy holds only in-frame clones and misses some; the assay was immunoSEQ multiplex PCR. The data show 90,000 to 150,000 clones, 88% seen once. The ends were cut back, 2 bases at V and 2 bases at J, with 5 bases in the middle. Germline CDR1 LNHNV, CDR2 YYDKDF (reference sequence). The CDR3 runs to 13 residues. This chain uses TRBV15 with TRBJ2-3; D gene unclear. This sequence was found in a man aged 40-49 years in good health. Sample: blood. The CDR3 DNA follows: TGTGCCACCAGCAGACCGGTCACAGATACGCAGTATTTT. Translating it yields CATSRPVTDTQYF.